Below are 14 T cell receptor beta chains sequenced from a single sample in a study of cytomegalovirus exposure and HLA in healthy donors. The PCR contained 60 Vbeta and 13 Jbeta primers. Clones were read by immunoSEQ multiplex PCR, and TCRdb kept only the in-frame ones, dropping some. The table shows 150,000 or so clones, with about 85% occurring only once. The source material was PBMCs. The source of these receptors is a man aged 18 to 30 in good health and CMV-seropositive.

The V call is TRBV7-2, the J call TRBJ2-5; 7 bases fit TRBD1. The CDR3 has 16 amino acids. With V trimmed by 4 bases and J by 5 bases, 13 bases remained unmatched. Germline CDR1 is SGHTA and CDR2 is FQGNSA. The CDR3 spells CASSYTGTATGETQYF. CDR3 sequence (DNA): TGTGCCAGCAGCTACACCGGGACAGCAACCGGGGAGACCCAGTACTTC. The variable domain in full, with the rest retrieved from reference TRBV7-2 and TRBJ2-5, is GAGVSQSPSNKVTEKGKDVELRCDPISGHTALYWYRQSLGQGLEFLIYFQGNSAPDKSGLPSDRFSAERTGGSVSTLTIQRTQQEDSAVYLCASSYTGTATGETQYFGPGTRLLVL.

The chain has TRBV4-1 and TRBJ2-5, with 8 positions matching TRBD2. The germline V gene encodes CDR1 MGHRA and CDR2 YSYEKL. The CDR3 has 19 residues. The V and J ends lost 5 bases and 1 base, in that order; junction bases with no gene match: 18. CDR3 in DNA: TGCGCCAGCAGCGTCCGTCGATACTCAGCGGGGGAGATCCAAGAGACCCAGTACTTC. Translated, it gives CASSVRRYSAGEIQETQYF.

This sequence joins TRBV9 and TRBJ2-3; 7 positions agree with TRBD1. J was trimmed by 5 bases and V by 4 bases; bases with no gene match: 7. The V gene's germline CDR1 is SGDLS and CDR2 YYNGEE. The CDR3 length is 14 residues. CDR3 in DNA: TGTGCCAGCAGCTCCCGGACAGGAGGAGATACGCAGTATTTT. Translation: CASSSRTGGDTQYF.

The chain is built from TRBV21-1 and TRBJ2-5; the table assigns TRBD1, which was not confirmed against the DNA. TRBV21-1 is a pseudogene segment. The CDR3 consists of 15 residues. In nucleotides, the CDR3 is TGTGCCAGCAGCAACCGGGACAGGGTAATGGAGACCCAGTACTTC. It is translated as CASSNRDRVMETQYF.

The chain uses TRBV10-3 and TRBJ1-4, with 7 nucleotides matching TRBD1. Germline CDR1 and CDR2: ENHRY and SYGVKD. There are 12 residues in the CDR3. Germline trimming cut 6 bases from V and 7 bases from J; bases unmatched to any gene: 2. In DNA form, the CDR3 reads TGTGCCATCAGCCGGGACAGTGAAAAACTGTTTTTT. Its translation is CAISRDSEKLFF.

The J gene is TRBJ2-5, the V gene TRBV5-1, with 7 nucleotides matching TRBD2. Germline loops: CDR1 SGHRS, CDR2 YFSETQ. The CDR3 runs to 16 residues. V shed 7 bases, J shed 2 bases, and the junction held 14 bases outside the gene matches. The CDR3 protein is CASFGNPSGPQETQYF. The CDR3 DNA reads as TGCGCCAGCTTTGGGAACCCTAGCGGCCCTCAAGAGACCCAGTACTTC.

There are a few counts of this clone. A read error may account for a junction end that differs from germline. V and J are TRBV4-3 and TRBJ2-6, with D perhaps TRBD1 (5 bases). The CDR3 sequence is 16 residues long. Germline V gene lookup returns CDR1 LGHNA and CDR2 YSLEER. The CDR3 spells CASSQVGMTGANGLTF. CDR3 DNA: TGCGCCAGCAGCCAAGTGGGGATGACTGGGGCCAACGGCCTGACTTTC.

As concerns this clone: The junction shows a germline mismatch at one end, possibly a read error. The rearrangement uses TRBV30 and TRBJ1-6; maybe TRBD1 (5 bases). Germline CDR1 reads GTSNPN; CDR2 reads SVGIG (reference sequence). The CDR3 is 9 amino acids. CDR3 coding DNA: TGTGCCTGGATCGACAGACAAAAGTTT. This gives the protein CAWIDRQKF.

This sequence joins TRBV5-6 and TRBJ1-4, with 8 bases that match TRBD1. Germline V lookup: CDR1 SGHDT, CDR2 YYEEEE. The CDR3 consists of 16 residues. V trimming: 2 bases; J trimming: 8 bases; junction bases outside the gene matches: 11. CDR3 residues: CASSLSAGGAREKLFF. Here the CDR3 DNA reads TGTGCCAGCAGCTTAAGTGCAGGGGGCGCTAGGGAAAAACTGTTTTTT.

Remarks on this clone: One junction end disagrees with the germline gene, perhaps due to a read error. The rearrangement joins TRBV7-7 to TRBJ2-5; a weak D match, TRBD1 (5 bases). Germline values: CDR1 SSHAT, CDR2 FNYEAQ (reference sequence). This CDR3 contains 13 residues. CDR3 loop: CASSPDSQETQYF. The CDR3 coding sequence is TGTGCTAGCAGCCCCGACAGCCAAGAGACCCAGTACTTC. Supplemented by reference TRBV7-7 and TRBJ2-5, the full variable domain reads GAGVSQSPRYKVTKRGQDVTLRCDPISSHATLYWYQQALGQGPEFLTYFNYEAQPDKSGLPSDRFSAERPEGSISTLTIQRTEQRDSAMYRCASSPDSQETQYFGPGTRLLVL.

The chain is built from TRBV5-5 and TRBJ2-2; D possibly corresponds to TRBD2 (5 bases). The CDR3 sequence is 14 residues long. Looked up from germline, CDR1 is SGHKS and CDR2 is YYEKEE (reference sequence). V gave up 8 bases and J gave up 6 bases, with 17 bases separating them. The CDR3 bases are TGTGCCAGTACCCTAACCCTAGCAGCCGGGGAGCTGTTTTTT. Amino acids: CASTLTLAAGELFF.

The CDR3 region has the DNA TGTGCCAGCAGCTTACAAGCCGACAGGGGCAATTCACCCCTCCACTTT. Translating gives CASSLQADRGNSPLHF. The genes are TRBV7-3 and TRBJ1-6, with TRBD1 matching 8 bases. The germline V gene has CDR1 SGHTA and CDR2 FQGTGA. CDR3 length equals 16 residues. The ends lost 2 bases at V and 7 bases at J; junction bases unmatched: 7.

Only one count was recorded for this clone. This rearrangement joins TRBV10-3 to TRBJ1-1; no clear D. V was cut by 0 bases and J by 4 bases, with 9 bases left in between. CDR1 ENHRY and CDR2 SYGVKD come from the germline V gene. This CDR3 has 14 amino acids. CDR3 sequence (DNA): TGTGCCATCAGTGAGTCTGGGCCCGGCACTGAAGCTTTCTTT. This codes for CAISESGPGTEAFF.

CDR3: CASSLVGARGEQYF. The DNA for the CDR3 is TGCGCCAGCAGCTTGGTGGGGGCTCGGGGCGAGCAGTACTTC. The J gene is TRBJ2-7, the V gene TRBV5-1; possible D gene TRBD1, 6 bases. The CDR3 length is 14 residues. The germline V gene encodes CDR1 SGHRS and CDR2 YFSETQ. Trimming took off 0 bases at V and 6 bases at J, with 13 bases between the two ends.